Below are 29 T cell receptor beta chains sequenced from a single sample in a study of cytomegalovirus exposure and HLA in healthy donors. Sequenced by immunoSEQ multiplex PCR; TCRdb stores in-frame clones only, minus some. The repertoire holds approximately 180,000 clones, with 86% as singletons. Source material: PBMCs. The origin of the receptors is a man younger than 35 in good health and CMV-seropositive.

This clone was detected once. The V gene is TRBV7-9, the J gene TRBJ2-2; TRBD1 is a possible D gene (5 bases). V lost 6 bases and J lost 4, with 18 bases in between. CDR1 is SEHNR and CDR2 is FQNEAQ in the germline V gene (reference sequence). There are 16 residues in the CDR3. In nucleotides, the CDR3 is TGTGCCAGCAGTCCGGCAGGGTCCGTTAGCACCGGGGAGCTGTTTTTT. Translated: CASSPAGSVSTGELFF.

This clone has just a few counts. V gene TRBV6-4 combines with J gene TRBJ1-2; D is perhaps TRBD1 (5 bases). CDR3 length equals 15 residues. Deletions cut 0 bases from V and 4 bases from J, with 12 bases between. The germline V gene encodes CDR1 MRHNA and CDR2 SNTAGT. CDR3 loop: CASSDSPDRPYGYTF. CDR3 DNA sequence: TGTGCCAGCAGTGACTCTCCCGACAGACCCTATGGCTACACCTTC.

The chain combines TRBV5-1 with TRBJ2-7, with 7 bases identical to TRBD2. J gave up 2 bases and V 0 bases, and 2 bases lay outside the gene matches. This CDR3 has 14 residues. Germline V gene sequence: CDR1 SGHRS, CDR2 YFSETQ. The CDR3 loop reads CASSLVLAAYEQYF. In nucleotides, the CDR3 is TGCGCCAGCAGCTTGGTTCTAGCGGCCTACGAGCAGTACTTC.

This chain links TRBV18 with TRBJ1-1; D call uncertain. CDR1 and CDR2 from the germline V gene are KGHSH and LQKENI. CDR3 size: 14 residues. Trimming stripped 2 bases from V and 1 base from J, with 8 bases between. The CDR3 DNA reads TGTGCCAGCTCACCAAAGGAGGGGAACACTGAAGCTTTCTTT. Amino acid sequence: CASSPKEGNTEAFF.

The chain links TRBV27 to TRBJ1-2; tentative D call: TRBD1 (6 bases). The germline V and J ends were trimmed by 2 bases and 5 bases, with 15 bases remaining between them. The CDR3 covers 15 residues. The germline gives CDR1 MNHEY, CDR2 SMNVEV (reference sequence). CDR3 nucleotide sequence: TGTGCCAGCAGTTTAAGGACAGATCTGGCTTATGGCTACACCTTC. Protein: CASSLRTDLAYGYTF.

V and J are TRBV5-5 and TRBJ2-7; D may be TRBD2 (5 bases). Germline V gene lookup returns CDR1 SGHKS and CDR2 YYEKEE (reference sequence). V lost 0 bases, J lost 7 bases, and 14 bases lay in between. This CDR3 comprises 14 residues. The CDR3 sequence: CASSLGHGNGEQYF. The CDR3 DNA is TGTGCCAGCAGCTTGGGGCACGGGAACGGGGAGCAGTACTTC.

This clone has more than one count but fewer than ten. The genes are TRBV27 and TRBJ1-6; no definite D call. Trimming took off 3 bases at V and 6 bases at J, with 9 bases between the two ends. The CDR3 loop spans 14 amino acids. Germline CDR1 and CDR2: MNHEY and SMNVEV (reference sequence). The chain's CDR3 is CASSFWGGNSPLHF. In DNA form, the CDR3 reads TGTGCCAGCAGTTTCTGGGGAGGTAATTCACCCCTCCACTTT.

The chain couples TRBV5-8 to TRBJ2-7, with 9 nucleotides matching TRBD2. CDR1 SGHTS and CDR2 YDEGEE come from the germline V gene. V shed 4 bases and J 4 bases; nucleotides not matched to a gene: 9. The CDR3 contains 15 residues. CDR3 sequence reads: CASSLYSGRLYEQYF. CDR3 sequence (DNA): TGTGCCAGCAGCCTCTATAGCGGGAGACTTTACGAGCAGTACTTC.

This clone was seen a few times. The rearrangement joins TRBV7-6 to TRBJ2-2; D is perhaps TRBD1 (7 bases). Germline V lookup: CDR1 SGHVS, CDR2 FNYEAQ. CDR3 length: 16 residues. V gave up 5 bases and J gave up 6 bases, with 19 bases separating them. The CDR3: CASSRGGGIDAGELFF. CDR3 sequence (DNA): TGTGCCAGCAGCCGAGGGGGCGGGATCGACGCCGGGGAGCTGTTTTTT.

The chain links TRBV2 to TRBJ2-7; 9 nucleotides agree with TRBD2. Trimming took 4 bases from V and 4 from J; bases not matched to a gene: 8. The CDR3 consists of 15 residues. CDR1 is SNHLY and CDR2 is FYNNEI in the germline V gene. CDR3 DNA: TGTGCCAGCAGTGGCGGGGGGGTACCTTTTTACGAGCAGTACTTC. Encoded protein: CASSGGGVPFYEQYF.

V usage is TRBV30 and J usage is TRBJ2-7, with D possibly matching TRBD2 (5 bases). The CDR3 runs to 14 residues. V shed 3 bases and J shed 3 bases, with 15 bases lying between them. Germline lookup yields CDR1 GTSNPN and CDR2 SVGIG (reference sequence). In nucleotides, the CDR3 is TGTGCCTGGAGCGTCAGAGGGATTAACTACGAGCAGTACTTC. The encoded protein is CAWSVRGINYEQYF. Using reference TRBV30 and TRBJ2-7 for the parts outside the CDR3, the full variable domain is SQTIHQWPATLVQPVGSPLSLECTVEGTSNPNLYWYRQAAGRGLQLLFYSVGIGQISSEVPQNLSASRPQDRQFILSSKKLLLSDSGFYLCAWSVRGINYEQYFGPGTRLTVT.

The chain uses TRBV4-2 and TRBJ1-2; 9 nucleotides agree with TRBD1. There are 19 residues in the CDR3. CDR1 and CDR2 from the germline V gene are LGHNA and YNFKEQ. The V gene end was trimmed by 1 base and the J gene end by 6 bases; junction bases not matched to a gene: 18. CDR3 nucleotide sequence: TGTGCCAGCAGCCAAGTTTTTGGAACAGGGGGCTTGGTTAAGGATGGCTACACCTTC. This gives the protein CASSQVFGTGGLVKDGYTF.

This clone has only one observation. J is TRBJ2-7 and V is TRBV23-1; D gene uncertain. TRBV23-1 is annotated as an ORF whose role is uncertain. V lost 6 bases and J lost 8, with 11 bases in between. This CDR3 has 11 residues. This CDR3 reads CASSHTPKQYF. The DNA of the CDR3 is TGCGCCAGCAGCCACACCCCGAAGCAGTACTTC.

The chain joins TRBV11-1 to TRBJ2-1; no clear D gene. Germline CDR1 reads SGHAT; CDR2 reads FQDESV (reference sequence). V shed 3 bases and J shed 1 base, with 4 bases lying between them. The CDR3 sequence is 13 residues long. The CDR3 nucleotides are TGTGCCAGCAGCTTGCGGTCCTACAATGAGCAGTTCTTC. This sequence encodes CASSLRSYNEQFF.

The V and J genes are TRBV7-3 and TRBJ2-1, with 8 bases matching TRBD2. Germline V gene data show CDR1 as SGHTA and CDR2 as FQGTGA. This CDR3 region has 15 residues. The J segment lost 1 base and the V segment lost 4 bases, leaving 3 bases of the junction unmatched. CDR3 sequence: CASSYGGGSYNEQFF. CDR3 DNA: TGTGCCAGCAGCTACGGGGGGGGTTCCTACAATGAGCAGTTCTTC.

CDR3 DNA: TGCGCCAGCAGCGGTGACAGGGGAGGGACCGGGGAGCTGTTTTTT. This encodes CASSGDRGGTGELFF. This sequence joins TRBV5-1 and TRBJ2-2, with D tentatively TRBD1 (8 bases). Deletions cut 4 bases from V and 5 bases from J, with 15 bases between. CDR3 length equals 15 residues. Germline V lookup: CDR1 SGHRS, CDR2 YFSETQ. Supplemented by reference TRBV5-1 and TRBJ2-2, the full variable domain reads KAGVTQTPRYLIKTRGQQVTLSCSPISGHRSVSWYQQTPGQGLQFLFEYFSETQRNKGNFPGRFSGRQFSNSRSEMNVSTLELGDSALYLCASSGDRGGTGELFFGEGSRLTVL.

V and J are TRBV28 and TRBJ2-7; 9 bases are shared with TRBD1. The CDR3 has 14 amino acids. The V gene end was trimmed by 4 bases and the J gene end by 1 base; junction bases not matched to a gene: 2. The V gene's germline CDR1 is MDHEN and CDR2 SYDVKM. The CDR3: CASSSGQGSYEQYF. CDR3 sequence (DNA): TGTGCCAGCAGTTCAGGACAGGGGTCCTACGAGCAGTACTTC. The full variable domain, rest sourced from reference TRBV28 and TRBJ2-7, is DVKVTQSSRYLVKRTGEKVFLECVQDMDHENMFWYRQDPGLGLRLIYFSYDVKMKEKGDIPEGYSVSREKKERFSLILESASTNQTSMYLCASSSGQGSYEQYFGPGTRLTVT.

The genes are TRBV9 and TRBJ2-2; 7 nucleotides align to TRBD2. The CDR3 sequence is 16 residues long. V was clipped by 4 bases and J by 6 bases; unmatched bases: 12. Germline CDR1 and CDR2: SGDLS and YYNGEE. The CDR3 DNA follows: TGTGCCAGCAGCCCGTGGGACTCCGGGAGGTCCGGGGAGCTGTTTTTT. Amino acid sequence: CASSPWDSGRSGELFF.

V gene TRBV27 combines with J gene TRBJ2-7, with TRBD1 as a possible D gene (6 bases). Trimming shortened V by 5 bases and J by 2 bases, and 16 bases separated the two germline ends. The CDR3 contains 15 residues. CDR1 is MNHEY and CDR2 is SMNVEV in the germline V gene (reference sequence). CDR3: CASSPQGQGPYEQYF. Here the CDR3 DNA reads TGTGCCAGCAGTCCCCAGGGGCAGGGACCCTACGAGCAGTACTTC.

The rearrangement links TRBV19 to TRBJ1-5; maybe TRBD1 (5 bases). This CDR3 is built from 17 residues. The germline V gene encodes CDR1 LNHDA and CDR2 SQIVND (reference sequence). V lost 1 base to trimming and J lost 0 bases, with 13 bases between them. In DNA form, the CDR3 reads TGTGCCAGTAGTATAGCTGGGCGGGGGATTAGCAATCAGCCCCAGCATTTT. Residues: CASSIAGRGISNQPQHF. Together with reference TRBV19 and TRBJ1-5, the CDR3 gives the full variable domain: DGGITQSPKYLFRKEGQNVTLSCEQNLNHDAMYWYRQDPGQGLRLIYYSQIVNDFQKGDIAEGYSVSREKKESFPLTVTSAQKNPTAFYLCASSIAGRGISNQPQHFGDGTRLSIL.

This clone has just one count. The CDR3 nucleotides read TGTGCCTGGAGTAGGTGGAGCCTGCCAGATACGCAGTATTTT. Its translation: CAWSRWSLPDTQYF. The chain carries TRBV30 and TRBJ2-3; D ambiguous. The CDR3 totals 14 residues. Germline lookup yields CDR1 GTSNPN and CDR2 SVGIG (reference sequence). V lost 2 bases and J lost 4, with 13 bases in between.

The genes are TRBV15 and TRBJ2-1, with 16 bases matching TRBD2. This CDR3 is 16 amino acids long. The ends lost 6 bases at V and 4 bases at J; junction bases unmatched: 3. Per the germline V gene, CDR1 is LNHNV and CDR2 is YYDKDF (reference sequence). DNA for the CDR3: TGTGCCACCAGGGGGACTAGCGGGGGGGAGTACAATGAGCAGTTCTTC. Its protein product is CATRGTSGGEYNEQFF.

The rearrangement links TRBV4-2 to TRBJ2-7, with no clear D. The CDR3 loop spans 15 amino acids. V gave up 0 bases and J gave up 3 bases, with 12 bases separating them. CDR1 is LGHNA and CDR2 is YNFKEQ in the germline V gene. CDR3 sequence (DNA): TGTGCCAGCAGCCAAGATCACACTACTGTCTACGAGCAGTACTTC. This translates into CASSQDHTTVYEQYF.

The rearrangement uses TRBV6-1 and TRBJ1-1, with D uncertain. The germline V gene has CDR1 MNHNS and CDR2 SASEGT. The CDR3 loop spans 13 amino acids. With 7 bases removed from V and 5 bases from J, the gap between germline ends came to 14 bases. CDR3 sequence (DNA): TGTGCCAGCACCAAAATCGAGAGGACTGAAGCTTTCTTT. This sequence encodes CASTKIERTEAFF.

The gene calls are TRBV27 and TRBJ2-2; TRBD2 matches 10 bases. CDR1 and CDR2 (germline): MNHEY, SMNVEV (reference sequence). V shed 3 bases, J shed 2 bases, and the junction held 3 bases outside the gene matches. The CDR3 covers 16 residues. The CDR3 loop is CASSFRTSGNTGELFF. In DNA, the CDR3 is TGTGCCAGCAGTTTTCGGACTAGCGGAAACACCGGGGAGCTGTTTTTT.

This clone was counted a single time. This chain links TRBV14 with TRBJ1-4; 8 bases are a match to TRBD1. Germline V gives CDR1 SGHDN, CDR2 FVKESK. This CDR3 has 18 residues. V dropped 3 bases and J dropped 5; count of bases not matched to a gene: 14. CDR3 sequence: CASSQSGTGPSFNEKLFF. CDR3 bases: TGTGCCAGCAGCCAGTCCGGGACAGGTCCCTCCTTCAATGAAAAACTGTTTTTT.

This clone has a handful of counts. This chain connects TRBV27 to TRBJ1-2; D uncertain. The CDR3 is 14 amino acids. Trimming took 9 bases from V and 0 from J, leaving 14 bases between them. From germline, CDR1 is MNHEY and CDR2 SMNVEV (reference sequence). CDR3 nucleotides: TGTGCCAGTCGCCGGGGAGTCACTAACTATGGCTACACCTTC. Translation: CASRRGVTNYGYTF.

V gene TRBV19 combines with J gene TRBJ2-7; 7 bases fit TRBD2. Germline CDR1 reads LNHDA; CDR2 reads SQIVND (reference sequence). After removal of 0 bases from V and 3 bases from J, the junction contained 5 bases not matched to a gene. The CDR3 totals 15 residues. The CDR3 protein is CASSIEPKRGYEQYF. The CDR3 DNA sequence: TGTGCCAGTAGTATAGAGCCCAAGCGGGGCTACGAGCAGTACTTC.

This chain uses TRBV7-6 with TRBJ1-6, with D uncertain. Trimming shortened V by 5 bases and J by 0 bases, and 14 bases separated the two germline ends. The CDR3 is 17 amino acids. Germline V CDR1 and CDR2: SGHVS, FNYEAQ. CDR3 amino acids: CASSPRTSISYNSPLHF. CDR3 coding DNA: TGTGCCAGCAGCCCCCGAACGAGTATCTCCTATAATTCACCCCTCCACTTT.